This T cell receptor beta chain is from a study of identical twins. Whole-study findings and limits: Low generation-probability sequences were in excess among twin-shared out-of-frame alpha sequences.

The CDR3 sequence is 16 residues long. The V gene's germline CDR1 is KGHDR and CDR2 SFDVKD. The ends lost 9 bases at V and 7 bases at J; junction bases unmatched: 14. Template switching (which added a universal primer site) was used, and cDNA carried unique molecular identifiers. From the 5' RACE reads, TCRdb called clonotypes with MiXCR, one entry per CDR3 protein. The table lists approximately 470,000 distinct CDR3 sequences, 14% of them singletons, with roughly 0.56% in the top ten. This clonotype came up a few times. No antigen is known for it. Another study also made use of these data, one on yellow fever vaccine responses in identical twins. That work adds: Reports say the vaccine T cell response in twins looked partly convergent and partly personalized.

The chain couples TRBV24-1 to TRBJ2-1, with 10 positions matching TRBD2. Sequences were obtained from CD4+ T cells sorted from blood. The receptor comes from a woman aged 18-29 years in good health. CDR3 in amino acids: CATGRRIAGGKNEQFF. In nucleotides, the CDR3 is TGTGCCACCGGCCGCAGAATAGCGGGGGGTAAAAATGAGCAGTTCTTC.